This T cell receptor beta chain is drawn from a study of T cell responses to AZD1222 COVID-19 vaccine. The length of the CDR3 is 14 residues. The germline V gene encodes CDR1 SNHLY and CDR2 FYNNEI. Trimming cost V 1 base and J 6 bases; bases outside gene matches: 6. Clones were sequenced by immunoSEQ multiplex PCR, and TCRdb holds only the in-frame ones, with some missing. The sample has roughly 120,000 clones, 70% to 90% seen once. The source was peripheral blood, collected on day 0 of AZD1222 vaccination. This TCR was recovered from an adult in good health. The chain combines TRBV2 with TRBJ2-7, with 7 bases fitting TRBD1. This CDR3 reads CASSEGTGLSEQYF. The CDR3 nucleotides are TGTGCCAGCAGTGAAGGGACAGGTCTAAGCGAGCAGTACTTC.